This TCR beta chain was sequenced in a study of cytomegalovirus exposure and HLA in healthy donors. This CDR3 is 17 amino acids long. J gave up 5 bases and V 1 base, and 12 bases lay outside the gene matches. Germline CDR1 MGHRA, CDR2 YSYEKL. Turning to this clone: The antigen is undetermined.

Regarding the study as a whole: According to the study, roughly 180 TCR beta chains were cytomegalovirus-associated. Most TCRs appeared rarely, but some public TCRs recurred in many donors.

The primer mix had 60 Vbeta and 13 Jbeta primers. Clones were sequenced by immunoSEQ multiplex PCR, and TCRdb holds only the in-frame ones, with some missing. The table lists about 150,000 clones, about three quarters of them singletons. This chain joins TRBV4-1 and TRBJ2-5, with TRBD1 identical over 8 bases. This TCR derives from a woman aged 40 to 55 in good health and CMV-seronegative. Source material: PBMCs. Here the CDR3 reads CASSQGWPAGGRETQYF. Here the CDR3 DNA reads TGCGCCAGCAGCCAAGGGTGGCCCGCAGGGGGCAGGGAGACCCAGTACTTC.